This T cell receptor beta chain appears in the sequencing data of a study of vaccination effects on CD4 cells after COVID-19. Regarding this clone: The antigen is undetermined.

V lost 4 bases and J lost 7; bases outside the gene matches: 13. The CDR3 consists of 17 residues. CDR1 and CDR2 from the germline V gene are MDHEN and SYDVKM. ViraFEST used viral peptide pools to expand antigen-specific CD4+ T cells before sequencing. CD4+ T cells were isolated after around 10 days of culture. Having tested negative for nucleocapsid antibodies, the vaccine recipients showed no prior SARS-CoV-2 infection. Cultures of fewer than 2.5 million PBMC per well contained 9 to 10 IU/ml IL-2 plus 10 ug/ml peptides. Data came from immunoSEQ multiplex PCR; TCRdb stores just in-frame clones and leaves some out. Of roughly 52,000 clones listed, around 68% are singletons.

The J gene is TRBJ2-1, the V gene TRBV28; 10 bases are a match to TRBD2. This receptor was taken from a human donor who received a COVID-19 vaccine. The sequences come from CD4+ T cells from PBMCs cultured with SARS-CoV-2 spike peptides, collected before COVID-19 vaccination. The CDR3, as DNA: TGTGCCAGCAGTTCCCCAATGATAGCGGGAGGCGGGAATGAGCAGTTCTTC. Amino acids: CASSSPMIAGGGNEQFF.